This TCR beta chain was retrieved from a study of cytomegalovirus exposure and HLA in healthy donors. Amplification used 60 Vbeta primers and 13 Jbeta primers. This table comes from immunoSEQ multiplex PCR, and its TCRdb copy is limited to in-frame clones, with some not included. The repertoire holds 140,000 or so clones, with 88% as singletons. V lost 6 bases, J lost 8 bases, and 4 bases stayed unmatched. Germline loops: CDR1 MNHNY, CDR2 SVGAGI (reference sequence). This CDR3 is built from 12 residues. Each of the donors was a healthy bone marrow donor. To note about this clone: Its target is not known.

Broader study findings: In a later analysis, a missense DCLRE1C variant was linked to TCR beta V- and J-gene trimming.

The gene calls are TRBV6-6 and TRBJ1-2; 9 nucleotides align to TRBD1. The sequenced sample was PBMCs. The TCR sequence derives from a woman aged 40 to 55 in good health and CMV-seronegative. CDR3: CASRDRGGGYTF. The CDR3, as DNA: TGTGCCAGCAGGGACAGGGGAGGCGGCTACACCTTC.